This T cell receptor (beta chain) was captured by sequencing in a study of T cells in Graves' hyperthyroidism and ophthalmopathy. General study points: The model foresaw ophthalmopathy a median about 6.1 months prior to onset. Within blood appeared most thyroid clonotypes that had expanded above 0.001.

This CDR3 is 10 amino acids long. Looked up from germline, CDR1 is DFQATT and CDR2 is SNEGSKA (reference sequence). The ends were cut back, 6 bases at V and 5 bases at J, with 7 bases in the middle. What was amplified from RNA transcripts were TCR beta CDR3 regions. The TCR CDR3 was amplified in a first-round RT-PCR using the HTBI primer set. TCRdb ran MiXCR on the multiplex PCR reads and lists one entry per CDR3 protein. Here the sample spans 500,000 to 750,000 distinct CDR3 sequences, 46% being singletons. This clonotype was seen just once. As yet, its antigen is unknown. These patients, aged 18 to 65, had recently diagnosed hyperthyroidism lasting under 2 months.

The chain combines TRBV20-1 with TRBJ1-2; unclear D gene. The clonotype comes from a young woman with Graves' hyperthyroidism. Sequencing input: peripheral blood or thyroid tissue (not recorded which). This CDR3 reads CSARLYGYTF. In DNA, the CDR3 is TGCAGTGCCCGATTATATGGCTACACCTTC.